Each of the 29 T cell receptor beta chains below was sequenced from the same sample in a study of blood T cell repertoires in COVID-19. Only in-frame clones appear in the TCRdb table, and some are missing; sequencing was by immunoSEQ multiplex PCR. The table shows some 200,000 clones, with approximately 80% occurring only once. Material: peripheral blood. Source of these receptors: a woman older than 75 with COVID-19, enrolled during active disease.

This clone showed up just once. V is TRBV7-2 and J is TRBJ2-3; unclear D gene. The CDR3 sequence is 15 residues long. V was pared by 5 bases and J by 6 bases, with 18 bases between. Germline values: CDR1 SGHTA, CDR2 FQGNSA. The CDR3 loop is CASSRFSEALDTQYF. In nucleotides, the CDR3 is TGTGCCAGCAGCCGTTTCAGCGAGGCATTGGATACGCAGTATTTT.

V usage is TRBV27 and J usage is TRBJ1-5; 7 positions agree with TRBD1. The V gene end was trimmed by 5 bases and the J gene end by 5 bases; junction bases not matched to a gene: 9. CDR1 is MNHEY and CDR2 is SMNVEV in the germline V gene (reference sequence). The CDR3 has 15 residues. CDR3 region: CASSPLDRKHQPQHF. For the CDR3, the DNA is TGTGCCAGCAGTCCATTGGACAGGAAGCATCAGCCCCAGCATTTT.

V is TRBV14 and J is TRBJ2-5; tentatively, D is TRBD1 (6 bases). Germline assignment: CDR1 SGHDN and CDR2 FVKESK. Trimming removed 2 bases from V and 9 bases from J, with 16 bases in between. The CDR3 has 14 amino acids. The CDR3 DNA follows: TGTGCCAGCAGCCAACAGGGGCCCCGGACGTCCCAGTACTTC. Its protein is CASSQQGPRTSQYF.

J is TRBJ1-5 and V is TRBV29-1, with 8 bases identical to TRBD1. The V segment lost 6 bases and the J segment 4 bases; nucleotides outside the gene matches: 5. The V gene's germline CDR1 is SQVTM and CDR2 ANQGSEA. This CDR3 region has 13 residues. In DNA form, the CDR3 reads TGCAGCGTGCAGGGGGCAGGGAATCAGCCCCAGCATTTT. Amino acid sequence: CSVQGAGNQPQHF.

CDR3 protein: CASSEGSGNTGELFF. In DNA, the CDR3 is TGTGCCAGCAGTGAGGGCTCCGGTAACACCGGGGAGCTGTTTTTT. The chain joins TRBV6-1 to TRBJ2-2; unclear D gene. Trimming took 3 bases from V and 2 from J, leaving 10 bases between them. This CDR3 has 15 residues. Germline CDR1 and CDR2: MNHNS and SASEGT.

This sequence joins TRBV5-4 and TRBJ2-2; 11 bases align to TRBD1. The CDR3 covers 16 residues. The germline V gene has CDR1 SGHNT and CDR2 YYREEE (reference sequence). The ends lost 4 bases at V and 2 bases at J; junction bases unmatched: 4. CDR3 sequence (DNA): TGTGCCAGCAGCCTGAGGACAGGGGGCAACACCGGGGAGCTGTTTTTT. It codes for CASSLRTGGNTGELFF. The full variable domain, its missing parts supplied by reference TRBV5-4 and TRBJ2-2, is ETGVTQSPTHLIKTRGQQVTLRCSSQSGHNTVSWYQQALGQGPQFIFQYYREEENGRGNFPPRFSGLQFPNYSSELNVNALELDDSALYLCASSLRTGGNTGELFFGEGSRLTVL.

The chain uses TRBV11-2 and TRBJ2-7; TRBD1 might be the D (6 bases). Germline V gene lookup returns CDR1 SGHAT and CDR2 FQNNGV. The V end was cut by 1 base, the J end by 7 bases, with 14 bases between. This CDR3 region has 14 residues. CDR3 amino acids: CASSLGGGVGEQYF. The CDR3 DNA reads as TGTGCCAGCAGCTTAGGAGGGGGTGTGGGGGAGCAGTACTTC.

The chain carries TRBV6-5 and TRBJ1-1; the D is unclear. CDR3 length: 15 residues. From germline, CDR1 is MNHEY and CDR2 SVGAGI. Trimming pared 0 bases from V and 10 bases from J, leaving 18 bases between. Here the CDR3 reads CASSYSREPAERAFF. CDR3 nucleotide sequence: TGTGCCAGCAGTTACTCGCGGGAACCGGCCGAACGAGCTTTCTTT.

The chain employs TRBV29-1 and TRBJ2-6, with D unclear. This CDR3 is built from 14 residues. Per the germline V gene, CDR1 is SQVTM and CDR2 is ANQGSEA. V was clipped by 4 bases and J by 0 bases, with 7 bases between them. The chain's CDR3 is CSVAEASGANVLTF. The CDR3 nucleotides read TGCAGCGTTGCCGAAGCCTCTGGGGCCAACGTCCTGACTTTC.

The genes are TRBV7-9 and TRBJ2-7, with 8 bases identical to TRBD1. The CDR3 is 12 amino acids. Germline V gene sequence: CDR1 SEHNR, CDR2 FQNEAQ (reference sequence). Losses at the gene ends were 8 bases for V and 6 bases for J; bases not matched to a gene: 6. CDR3 residues: CASLDRASEQYF. In DNA, the CDR3 is TGTGCCAGCCTGGACAGGGCCAGCGAGCAGTACTTC.

V usage is TRBV5-1 and J usage is TRBJ1-1; D remains ambiguous. The CDR3 has 15 amino acids. Germline V gives CDR1 SGHRS, CDR2 YFSETQ. With 4 bases removed from V and 4 bases from J, the gap between germline ends came to 17 bases. DNA for the CDR3: TGCGCCAGCAGCCCCGTGGGTAGGTCTAGCACTGAAGCTTTCTTT. Its protein is CASSPVGRSSTEAFF.

This chain links TRBV19 with TRBJ1-1, with TRBD1 matching over 8 bases. Germline trimming cut 8 bases from V and 4 bases from J; bases unmatched to any gene: 15. The CDR3 totals 16 residues. In germline, CDR1 is LNHDA, CDR2 SQIVND (reference sequence). The CDR3 nucleotides are TGTGCCAGTCCCCCACCGGGACAGGCTCCAGGCACTGAAGCTTTCTTT. Amino acids: CASPPPGQAPGTEAFF. Looking up the rest from reference TRBV19 and TRBJ1-1 gives the full variable domain: DGGITQSPKYLFRKEGQNVTLSCEQNLNHDAMYWYRQDPGQGLRLIYYSQIVNDFQKGDIAEGYSVSREKKESFPLTVTSAQKNPTAFYLCASPPPGQAPGTEAFFGQGTRLTVV.

J is TRBJ1-2 and V is TRBV12-3 or TRBV12-4; D not certain. Trimming stripped 1 base from V and 14 bases from J, with 14 bases between. The CDR3 totals 12 residues. The CDR3 protein is CASSLEPSGWTF. CDR3 in DNA: TGTGCCAGCAGTTTAGAGCCCTCCGGTTGGACCTTC.

The V and J genes are TRBV27 and TRBJ2-1; tentatively, D is TRBD2 (6 bases). Trimming removed 1 base from V and 1 base from J, with 23 bases in between. The V gene's germline CDR1 is MNHEY and CDR2 SMNVEV (reference sequence). The CDR3 loop spans 20 amino acids. CDR3 nucleotides: TGTGCCAGCAGTTTATGGGGTTTAGGCCACCGCGGGGAATCCTACAATGAGCAGTTCTTC. Amino acids: CASSLWGLGHRGESYNEQFF.

The sample holds one count of this clone. The chain employs TRBV19 and TRBJ2-1, with D possibly being TRBD2 (5 bases). Germline V CDR1 and CDR2: LNHDA, SQIVND (reference sequence). V lost 7 bases and J lost 9, with 28 bases in between. The CDR3 sequence is 17 residues long. DNA of the CDR3: TGTGCCAGTACGGAAAAAATTGGCGGAGGCCCTACCGGTGAGCAGTTCTTC. Protein sequence: CASTEKIGGGPTGEQFF.

This chain connects TRBV4-1 to TRBJ2-3; 7 bases are shared with TRBD2. The CDR3 has 19 amino acids. The germline V gene encodes CDR1 MGHRA and CDR2 YSYEKL. Unmatched junction bases numbered 14, after V lost 2 bases and J lost 0 bases. CDR3 residues: CASSQSHPSGTPSTDTQYF. CDR3 coding DNA: TGCGCCAGCAGCCAAAGCCACCCGAGCGGGACGCCTAGCACAGATACGCAGTATTTT.

This chain joins TRBV5-4 and TRBJ1-5; D is unresolved. The CDR3 runs 13 residues. V was cut by 4 bases and J by 7 bases, with 12 bases left in between. Germline V gene sequence: CDR1 SGHNT, CDR2 YYREEE (reference sequence). CDR3 sequence reads: CASSEGRRQPQHF. CDR3 sequence (DNA): TGTGCCAGCAGCGAGGGTCGGAGGCAGCCCCAGCATTTT.

This clone appeared once. V gene TRBV7-9 combines with J gene TRBJ1-4, with D tentatively TRBD1 (5 bases). CDR3 length: 17 residues. The V end was cut by 5 bases, the J end by 5 bases, with 21 bases between. Germline CDR1 SEHNR, CDR2 FQNEAQ (reference sequence). The CDR3: CASSQGLMGGENEKLFF. The CDR3, as DNA: TGTGCCAGCAGCCAAGGTCTTATGGGGGGTGAGAATGAAAAACTGTTTTTT.

The chain combines TRBV19 with TRBJ1-5, with 7 bases that match TRBD1. Per germline, CDR1 LNHDA and CDR2 SQIVND (reference sequence). The ends lost 5 bases at V and 1 base at J; junction bases unmatched: 8. The length of the CDR3 is 16 residues. The CDR3 here is CASSPPRGQSNQPQHF. The CDR3 bases are TGTGCCAGTAGTCCACCCCGGGGACAGAGCAATCAGCCCCAGCATTTT.

V and J are TRBV5-1 and TRBJ2-5; possibly TRBD1 for D (6 bases). The CDR3 is made up of 14 amino acids. Trimming pared 7 bases from V and 1 base from J, leaving 14 bases between. CDR1 SGHRS and CDR2 YFSETQ come from the germline V gene. As DNA, the CDR3 is TGCGCCAGCGGGTCTGGGACACCCCAAGAGACCCAGTACTTC. Its translation: CASGSGTPQETQYF.

This chain joins TRBV6-2 or TRBV6-3 and TRBJ1-1; 8 bases are a match to TRBD1. V shed 2 bases, J shed 1 base, and the junction held 0 bases outside the gene matches. Germline V gene lookup returns CDR1 MNHEY and CDR2 SVGEGT. The CDR3 runs 14 residues. The CDR3 sequence: CASSYTGGNTEAFF. CDR3 DNA sequence: TGTGCCAGCAGTTACACAGGGGGGAACACTGAAGCTTTCTTT.

This chain links TRBV9 with TRBJ1-5, with D hard to call. Germline CDR1 reads SGDLS; CDR2 reads YYNGEE. V was shortened by 0 bases and J by 7 bases, with 14 bases between the two germline ends. The CDR3 has 15 amino acids. CDR3 amino acids: CASSVDSGFKQPQHF. The CDR3 nucleotides read TGTGCCAGCAGCGTAGATAGCGGTTTCAAGCAGCCCCAGCATTTT.

The chain couples TRBV9 to TRBJ2-1; 8 bases are shared with TRBD1. Germline CDR1 is SGDLS and CDR2 is YYNGEE. CDR3 length: 13 amino acids. V was pared by 4 bases and J by 13 bases, with 10 bases of the junction left unmatched. CDR3 DNA: TGTGCCAGCAGCCCGACGATACAGGGGGAACAGTTCTTC. Amino acids: CASSPTIQGEQFF.

The rearrangement links TRBV6-1 to TRBJ2-7; 9 positions match TRBD1. The CDR3 has 15 residues. Trimming took 3 bases from V and 2 from J; bases not matched to a gene: 5. Per the germline V gene, CDR1 is MNHNS and CDR2 is SASEGT. In DNA, the CDR3 is TGTGCCAGCAGTGAGGAGGGACAGGGCCCCTACGAGCAGTACTTC. Its translation is CASSEEGQGPYEQYF.

The rearrangement joins TRBV19 to TRBJ2-7; 7 bases fit TRBD1. The V segment lost 5 bases and the J segment 2 bases; nucleotides outside the gene matches: 6. The CDR3 runs to 14 residues. Germline V gene sequence: CDR1 LNHDA, CDR2 SQIVND (reference sequence). The CDR3 DNA sequence: TGTGCCAGTAGTGTACAGGGGACCCCCTACGAGCAGTACTTC. Its translation: CASSVQGTPYEQYF. Based on the CDR3 plus reference TRBV19 and TRBJ2-7, the full variable domain is DGGITQSPKYLFRKEGQNVTLSCEQNLNHDAMYWYRQDPGQGLRLIYYSQIVNDFQKGDIAEGYSVSREKKESFPLTVTSAQKNPTAFYLCASSVQGTPYEQYFGPGTRLTVT.

CDR3 in DNA: TGTGCCACCCTTACGTCCAGCGCGAACTATGGCTACACCTTC. Translation gives CATLTSSANYGYTF. The genes are TRBV19 and TRBJ1-2, with D hard to call. The CDR3 runs 14 residues. Germline values: CDR1 LNHDA, CDR2 SQIVND (reference sequence). V lost 10 bases and J 2 bases, leaving 17 bases between the germline ends.

The V call is TRBV6-5, the J call TRBJ2-5; D may be TRBD1 (5 bases). V gave up 7 bases and J gave up 5 bases, with 8 bases separating them. CDR1 and CDR2 (germline): MNHEY, SVGAGI. CDR3 size: 11 residues. DNA of the CDR3: TGTGCCAGCACCAAGGGGGAGACCCAGTACTTC. The encoded protein is CASTKGETQYF.

The rearrangement uses TRBV5-1 and TRBJ1-1; D might be TRBD1 (6 bases). Germline values: CDR1 SGHRS, CDR2 YFSETQ. This CDR3 region has 16 residues. V shed 1 base and J shed 1 base, with 14 bases lying between them. The CDR3 sequence is CASSLTRGLGNTEAFF. The CDR3 DNA reads as TGCGCCAGCAGCTTGACGAGGGGGTTAGGGAACACTGAAGCTTTCTTT.

The chain recombines TRBV18 with TRBJ1-1; 7 bases are shared with TRBD1. This CDR3 contains 17 residues. Germline V lookup: CDR1 KGHSH, CDR2 LQKENI. Losses at the gene ends were 2 bases for V and 3 bases for J; bases not matched to a gene: 12. The CDR3, as DNA: TGTGCCAGCTCACCAAGGGTTATTGGACAGGCCGACACTGAAGCTTTCTTT. This codes for CASSPRVIGQADTEAFF.